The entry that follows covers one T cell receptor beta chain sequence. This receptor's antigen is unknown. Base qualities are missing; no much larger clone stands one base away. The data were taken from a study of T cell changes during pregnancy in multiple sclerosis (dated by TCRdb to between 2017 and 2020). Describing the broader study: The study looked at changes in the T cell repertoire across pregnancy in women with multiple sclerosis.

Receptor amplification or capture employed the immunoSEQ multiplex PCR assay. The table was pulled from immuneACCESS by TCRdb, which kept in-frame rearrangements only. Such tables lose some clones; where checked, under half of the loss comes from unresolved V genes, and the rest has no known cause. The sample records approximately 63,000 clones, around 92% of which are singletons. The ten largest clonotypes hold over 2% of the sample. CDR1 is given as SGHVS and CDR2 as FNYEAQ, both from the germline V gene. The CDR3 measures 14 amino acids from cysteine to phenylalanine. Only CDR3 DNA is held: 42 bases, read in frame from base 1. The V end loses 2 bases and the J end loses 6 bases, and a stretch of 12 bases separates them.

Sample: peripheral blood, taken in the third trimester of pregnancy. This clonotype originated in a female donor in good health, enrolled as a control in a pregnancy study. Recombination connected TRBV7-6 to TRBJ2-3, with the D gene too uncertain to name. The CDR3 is CASSLLEIQDTQYF. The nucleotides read TGTGCCAGCAGCTTACTAGAGATTCAGGATACGCAGTATTTT.